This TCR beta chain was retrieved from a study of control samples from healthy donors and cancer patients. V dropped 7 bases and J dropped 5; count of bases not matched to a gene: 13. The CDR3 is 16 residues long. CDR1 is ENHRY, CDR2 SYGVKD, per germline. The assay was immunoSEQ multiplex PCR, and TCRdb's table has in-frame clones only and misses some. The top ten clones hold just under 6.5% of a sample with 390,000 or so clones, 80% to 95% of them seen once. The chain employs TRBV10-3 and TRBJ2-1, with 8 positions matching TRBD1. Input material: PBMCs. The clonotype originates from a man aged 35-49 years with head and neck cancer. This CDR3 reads CAITPRGQGSNNEQFF. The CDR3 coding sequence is TGTGCCATCACCCCTCGAGGACAGGGTTCAAACAATGAGCAGTTCTTC.